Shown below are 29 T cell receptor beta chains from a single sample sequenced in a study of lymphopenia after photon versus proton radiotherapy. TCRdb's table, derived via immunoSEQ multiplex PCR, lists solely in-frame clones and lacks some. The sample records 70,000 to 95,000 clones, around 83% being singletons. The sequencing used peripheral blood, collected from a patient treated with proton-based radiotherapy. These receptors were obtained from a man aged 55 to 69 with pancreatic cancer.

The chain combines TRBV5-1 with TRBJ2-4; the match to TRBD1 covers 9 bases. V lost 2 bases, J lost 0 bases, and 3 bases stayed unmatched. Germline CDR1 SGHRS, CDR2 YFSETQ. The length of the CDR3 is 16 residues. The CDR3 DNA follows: TGCGCCAGCAGCTTACAGGGGGCGCAAGCCAAAAACATTCAGTACTTC. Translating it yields CASSLQGAQAKNIQYF. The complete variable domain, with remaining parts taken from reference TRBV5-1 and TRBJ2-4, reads KAGVTQTPRYLIKTRGQQVTLSCSPISGHRSVSWYQQTPGQGLQFLFEYFSETQRNKGNFPGRFSGRQFSNSRSEMNVSTLELGDSALYLCASSLQGAQAKNIQYFGAGTRLSVL.

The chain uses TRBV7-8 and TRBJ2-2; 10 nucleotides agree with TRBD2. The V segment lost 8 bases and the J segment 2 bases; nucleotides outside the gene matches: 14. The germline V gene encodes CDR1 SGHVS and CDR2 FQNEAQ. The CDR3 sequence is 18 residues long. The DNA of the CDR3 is TGTGCCAGCTCCCCCGATCCCACTAGCGGGGCTAACACCGGGGAGCTGTTTTTT. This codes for CASSPDPTSGANTGELFF. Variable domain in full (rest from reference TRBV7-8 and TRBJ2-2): GAGVSQSPRYKVAKRGQDVALRCDPISGHVSLFWYQQALGQGPEFLTYFQNEAQLDKSGLPSDRFFAERPEGSVSTLKIQRTQQEDSAVYLCASSPDPTSGANTGELFFGEGSRLTVL.

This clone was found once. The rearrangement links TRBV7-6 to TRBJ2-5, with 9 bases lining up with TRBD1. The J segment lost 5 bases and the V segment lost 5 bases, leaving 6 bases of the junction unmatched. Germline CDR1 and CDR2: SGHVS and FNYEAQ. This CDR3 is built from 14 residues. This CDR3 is CASSLTGQGETQYF. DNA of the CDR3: TGTGCCAGCAGCCTTACGGGACAGGGTGAGACCCAGTACTTC.

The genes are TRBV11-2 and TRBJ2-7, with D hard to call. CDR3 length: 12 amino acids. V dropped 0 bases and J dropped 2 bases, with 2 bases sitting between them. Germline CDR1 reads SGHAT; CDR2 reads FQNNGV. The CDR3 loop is CASSLDTYEQYF. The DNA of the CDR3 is TGTGCCAGCAGCTTAGACACCTACGAGCAGTACTTC.

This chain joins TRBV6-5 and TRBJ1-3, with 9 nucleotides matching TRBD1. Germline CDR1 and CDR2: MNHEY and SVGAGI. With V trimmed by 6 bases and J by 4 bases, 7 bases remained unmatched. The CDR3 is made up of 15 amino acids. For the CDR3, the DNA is TGTGCCAGCAGGCCCCCAGGGACAGGGGGAAACACCATATATTTT. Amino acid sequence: CASRPPGTGGNTIYF.

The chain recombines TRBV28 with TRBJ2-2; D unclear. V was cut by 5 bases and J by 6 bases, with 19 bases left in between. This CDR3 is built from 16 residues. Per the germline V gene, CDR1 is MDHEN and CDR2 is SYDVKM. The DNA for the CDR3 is TGTGCCAGCAGTCCATTTTTTGGGCAAAGGGCCGGGGAGCTGTTTTTT. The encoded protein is CASSPFFGQRAGELFF.

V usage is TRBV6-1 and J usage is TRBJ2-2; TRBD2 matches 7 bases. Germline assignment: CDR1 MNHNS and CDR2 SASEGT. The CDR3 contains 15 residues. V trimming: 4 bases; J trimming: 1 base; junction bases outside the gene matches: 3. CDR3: CASSAASGNTGELFF. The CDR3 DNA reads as TGTGCCAGCAGTGCAGCTAGCGGGAACACCGGGGAGCTGTTTTTT.

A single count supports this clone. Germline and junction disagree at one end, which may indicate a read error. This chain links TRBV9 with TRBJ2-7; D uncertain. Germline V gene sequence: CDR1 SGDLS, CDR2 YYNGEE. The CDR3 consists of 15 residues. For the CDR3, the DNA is TGTGCCAGCAGCGTAGACTGGCAGGTCTCCTACAAGCAGTACTTC. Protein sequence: CASSVDWQVSYKQYF.

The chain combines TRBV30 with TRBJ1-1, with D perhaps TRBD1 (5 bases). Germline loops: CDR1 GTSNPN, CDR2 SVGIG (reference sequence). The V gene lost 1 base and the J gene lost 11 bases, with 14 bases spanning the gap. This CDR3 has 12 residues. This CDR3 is CAWSGRGAWAFF. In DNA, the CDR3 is TGTGCCTGGAGTGGGAGGGGAGCATGGGCTTTCTTT.

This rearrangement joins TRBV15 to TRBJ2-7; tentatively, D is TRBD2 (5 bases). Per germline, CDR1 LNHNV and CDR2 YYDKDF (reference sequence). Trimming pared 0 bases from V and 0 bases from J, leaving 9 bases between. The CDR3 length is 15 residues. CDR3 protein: CATSRDPGSSYEQYF. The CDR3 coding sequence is TGTGCCACCAGCAGAGATCCGGGGAGCTCCTACGAGCAGTACTTC.

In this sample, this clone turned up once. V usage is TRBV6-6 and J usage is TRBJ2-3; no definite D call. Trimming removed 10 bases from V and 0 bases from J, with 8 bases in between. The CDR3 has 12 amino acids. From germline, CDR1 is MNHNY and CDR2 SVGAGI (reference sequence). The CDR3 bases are TGTGCCACCAAGGACAGCACAGATACGCAGTATTTT. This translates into CATKDSTDTQYF.

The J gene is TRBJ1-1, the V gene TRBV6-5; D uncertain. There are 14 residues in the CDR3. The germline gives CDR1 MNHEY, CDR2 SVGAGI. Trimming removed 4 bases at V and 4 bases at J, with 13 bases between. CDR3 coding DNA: TGTGCCAGCAGTTCCTTAGGGAGGGCCACTGAAGCTTTCTTT. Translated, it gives CASSSLGRATEAFF.

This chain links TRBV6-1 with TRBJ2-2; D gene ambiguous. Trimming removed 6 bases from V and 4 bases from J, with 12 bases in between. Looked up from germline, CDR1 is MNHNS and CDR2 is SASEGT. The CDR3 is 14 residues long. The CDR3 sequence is CASSPEQITGELFF. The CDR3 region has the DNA TGTGCCAGCAGCCCAGAACAGATCACCGGGGAGCTGTTTTTT.

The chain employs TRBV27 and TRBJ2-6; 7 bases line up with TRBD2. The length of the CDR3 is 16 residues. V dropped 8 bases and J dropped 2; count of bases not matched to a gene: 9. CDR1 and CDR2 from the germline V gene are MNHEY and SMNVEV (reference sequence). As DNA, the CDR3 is TGTGCCAGCTCTACTTGGGGGGGTACTGGGGCCAACGTCCTGACTTTC. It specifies CASSTWGGTGANVLTF.

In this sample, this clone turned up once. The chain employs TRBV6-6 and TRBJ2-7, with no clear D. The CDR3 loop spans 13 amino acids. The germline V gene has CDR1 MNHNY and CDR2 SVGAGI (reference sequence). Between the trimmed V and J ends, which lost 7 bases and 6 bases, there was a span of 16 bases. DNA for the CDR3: TGTGCCAGCACCAAAGGGTCCGGGTTCGAGCAGTACTTC. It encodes CASTKGSGFEQYF.

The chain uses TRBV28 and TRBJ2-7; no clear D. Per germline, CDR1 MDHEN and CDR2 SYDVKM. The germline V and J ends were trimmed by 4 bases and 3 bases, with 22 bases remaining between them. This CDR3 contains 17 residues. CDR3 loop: CASSSPYTPESFYEQYF. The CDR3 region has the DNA TGTGCCAGCAGTTCACCCTATACCCCCGAGAGTTTCTACGAGCAGTACTTC.

CDR3 residues: CASSPGTSGYTQYF. The CDR3 bases are TGTGCCAGCAGCCCCGGGACTAGCGGATATACGCAGTATTTT. The gene calls are TRBV5-6 and TRBJ2-3; 11 nucleotides agree with TRBD2. The CDR3 has 14 amino acids. The germline CDR1 and CDR2 sequences are SGHDT and YYEEEE. V was clipped by 4 bases and J by 7 bases; unmatched bases: 5.

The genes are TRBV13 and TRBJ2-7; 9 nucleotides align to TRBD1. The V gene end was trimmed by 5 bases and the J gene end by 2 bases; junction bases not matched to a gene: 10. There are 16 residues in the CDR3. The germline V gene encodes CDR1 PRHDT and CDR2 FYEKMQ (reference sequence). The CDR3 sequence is CASSRMAGTGPYEQYF. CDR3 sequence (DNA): TGTGCCAGCAGCCGAATGGCCGGGACAGGGCCCTACGAGCAGTACTTC. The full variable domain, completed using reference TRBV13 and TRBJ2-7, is AAGVIQSPRHLIKEKRETATLKCYPIPRHDTVYWYQQGPGQDPQFLISFYEKMQSDKGSIPDRFSAQQFSDYHSELNMSSLELGDSALYFCASSRMAGTGPYEQYFGPGTRLTVT.

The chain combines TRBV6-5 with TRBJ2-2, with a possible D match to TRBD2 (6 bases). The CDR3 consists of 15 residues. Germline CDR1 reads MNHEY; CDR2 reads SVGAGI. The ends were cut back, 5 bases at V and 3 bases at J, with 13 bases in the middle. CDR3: CASSARRGYTGELFF. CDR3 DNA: TGTGCCAGCAGTGCGCGACGGGGGTACACCGGGGAGCTGTTTTTT.

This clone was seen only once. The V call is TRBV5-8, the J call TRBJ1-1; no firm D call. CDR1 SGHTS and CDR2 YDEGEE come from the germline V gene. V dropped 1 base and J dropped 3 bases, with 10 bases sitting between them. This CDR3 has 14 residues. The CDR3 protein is CASSLLPDYTEAFF. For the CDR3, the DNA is TGTGCCAGCAGCTTGTTGCCAGATTACACTGAAGCTTTCTTT.

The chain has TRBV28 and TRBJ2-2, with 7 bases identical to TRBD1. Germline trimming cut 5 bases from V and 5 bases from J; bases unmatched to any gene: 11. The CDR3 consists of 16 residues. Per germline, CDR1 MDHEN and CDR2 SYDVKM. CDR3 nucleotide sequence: TGTGCCAGCAGTCAAGGACAGGCAGCAAGTACCGGGGAGCTGTTTTTT. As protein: CASSQGQAASTGELFF. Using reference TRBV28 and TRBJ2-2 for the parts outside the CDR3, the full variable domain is DVKVTQSSRYLVKRTGEKVFLECVQDMDHENMFWYRQDPGLGLRLIYFSYDVKMKEKGDIPEGYSVSREKKERFSLILESASTNQTSMYLCASSQGQAASTGELFFGEGSRLTVL.

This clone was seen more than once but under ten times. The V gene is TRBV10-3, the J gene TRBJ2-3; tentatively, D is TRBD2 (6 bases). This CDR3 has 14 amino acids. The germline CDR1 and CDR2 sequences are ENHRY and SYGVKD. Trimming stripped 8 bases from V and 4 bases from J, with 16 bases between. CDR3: CAIRSGSGADTQYF. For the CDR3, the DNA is TGTGCCATCCGGAGCGGTTCGGGGGCAGATACGCAGTATTTT.

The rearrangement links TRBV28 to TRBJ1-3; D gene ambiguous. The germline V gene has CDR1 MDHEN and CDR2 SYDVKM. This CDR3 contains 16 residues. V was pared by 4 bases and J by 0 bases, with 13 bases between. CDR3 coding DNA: TGTGCCAGCAGTTACGACCCAACCAGCTCTGGAAACACCATATATTTT. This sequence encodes CASSYDPTSSGNTIYF.

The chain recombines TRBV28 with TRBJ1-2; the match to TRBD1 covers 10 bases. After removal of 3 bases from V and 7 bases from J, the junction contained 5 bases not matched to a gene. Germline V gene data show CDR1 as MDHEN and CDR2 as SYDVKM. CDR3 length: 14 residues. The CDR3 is CASSLVTGGFGYTF. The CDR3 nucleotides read TGTGCCAGCAGTTTGGTGACAGGGGGCTTTGGCTACACCTTC.

For the CDR3, the DNA is TGTGCCAGCAGTGCTCGGACAGACAGCTCCTACAATGAGCAGTTCTTC. Amino acid sequence: CASSARTDSSYNEQFF. The genes are TRBV6-1 and TRBJ2-1; maybe TRBD1 (6 bases). The V gene lost 4 bases and the J gene lost 0 bases, with 13 bases spanning the gap. Germline V gene sequence: CDR1 MNHNS, CDR2 SASEGT. The CDR3 consists of 16 residues.

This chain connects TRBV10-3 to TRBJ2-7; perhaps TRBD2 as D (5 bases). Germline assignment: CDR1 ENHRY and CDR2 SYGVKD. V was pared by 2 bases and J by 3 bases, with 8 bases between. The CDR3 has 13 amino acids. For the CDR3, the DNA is TGTGCCATCAGTGAGGGAACTAGCTACGAGCAGTACTTC. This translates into CAISEGTSYEQYF.

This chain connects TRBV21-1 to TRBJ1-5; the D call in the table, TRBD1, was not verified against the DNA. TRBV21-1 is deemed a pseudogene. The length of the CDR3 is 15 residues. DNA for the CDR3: TGTGCCAGCAGCACCAATAGGGCAGGGCGGCAGCCCCAGCATTTT. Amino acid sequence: CASSTNRAGRQPQHF.

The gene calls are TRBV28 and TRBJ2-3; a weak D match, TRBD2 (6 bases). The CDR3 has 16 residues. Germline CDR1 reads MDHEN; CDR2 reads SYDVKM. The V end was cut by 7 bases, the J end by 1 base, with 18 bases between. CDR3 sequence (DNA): TGTGCCAGCAACGGTCGGCCCGGGGGTGGCACAGATACGCAGTATTTT. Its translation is CASNGRPGGGTDTQYF.

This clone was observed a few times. In DNA form, the CDR3 reads TGTGCCAGCAGCCCTGGAGGGGCGAGCACAGATACGCAGTATTTT. It translates to CASSPGGASTDTQYF. The chain carries TRBV5-4 and TRBJ2-3, with D maybe TRBD2 (6 bases). From germline, CDR1 is SGHNT and CDR2 YYREEE (reference sequence). The CDR3 consists of 15 residues. The V end was cut by 4 bases, the J end by 0 bases, with 12 bases between.